The clone carrying this TCR beta chain has ten or more counts. Its antigen is not identified. It was the library that attached unique molecular identifiers to individual cDNA molecules. From the RACE reads, TCRdb called clonotypes with MiXCR, one entry per CDR3 protein. The table records tens of thousands of distinct CDR3 sequences, less than 8.5% of them present only once. The sample's time point: pre-sensitization, week 0. Treatment defined: therapeutic diphenylcyclopropenone sensitization with weekly scalp DPC. Whole blood, unfractionated, served as the material for total RNA extraction. This CDR3 has 15 amino acids. From germline, CDR1 is DFQATT and CDR2 SNEGSKA (reference sequence). The V end was cut by 0 bases, the J end by 0 bases, with 11 bases between. The data were taken from a study of human T cells and chemical hapten exposure. Study in general: Patients' scalps got diphenylcyclopropenone weekly throughout the approximately 25-week study. General observations from the study: Compared with pre-sensitization or healthy control sets, expanded TCRs clustered more.

The sequencing used whole blood, collected in connection with sensitization to the hapten diphenylcyclopropenone (DPC). The receptor comes from a woman aged 50 to 60 with alopecia areata. Some clones in this sample may be carry-over from other donors' samples. The rearrangement uses TRBV20-1 and TRBJ1-2, with D possibly matching TRBD1 (5 bases). The CDR3 protein is CSARDHGGSNYGYTF. The CDR3 coding sequence is TGCAGTGCTAGAGATCACGGGGGATCTAACTATGGCTACACCTTC.